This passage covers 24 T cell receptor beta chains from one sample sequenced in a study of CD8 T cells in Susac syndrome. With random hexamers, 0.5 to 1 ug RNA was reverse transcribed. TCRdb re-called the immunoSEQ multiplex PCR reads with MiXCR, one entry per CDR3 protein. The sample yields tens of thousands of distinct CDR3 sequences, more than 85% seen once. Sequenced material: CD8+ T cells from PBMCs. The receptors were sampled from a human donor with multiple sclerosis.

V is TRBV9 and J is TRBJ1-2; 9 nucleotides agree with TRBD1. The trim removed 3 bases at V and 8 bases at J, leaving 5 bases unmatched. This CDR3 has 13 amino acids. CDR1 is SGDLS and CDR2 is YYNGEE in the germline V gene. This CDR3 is CASSATGGQGYTF. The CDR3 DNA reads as TGTGCCAGCAGCGCTACAGGGGGCCAGGGCTACACCTTC.

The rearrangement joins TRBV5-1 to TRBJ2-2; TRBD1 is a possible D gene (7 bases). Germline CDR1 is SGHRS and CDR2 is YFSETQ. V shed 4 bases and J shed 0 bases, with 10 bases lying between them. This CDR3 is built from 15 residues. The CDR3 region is CASSRGTANTGELFF. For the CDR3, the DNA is TGCGCCAGCAGCCGCGGGACAGCGAACACCGGGGAGCTGTTTTTT.

The CDR3 region has the DNA TGTGCCAGCACCCCGGGAAGCGGGAGTCCCCCATACAATGAGCAGTTCTTC. Its translation is CASTPGSGSPPYNEQFF. The chain has TRBV12-3 or TRBV12-4 and TRBJ2-1, with 8 bases identical to TRBD2. Trimming took 7 bases from V and 4 from J; bases not matched to a gene: 15. This CDR3 contains 17 residues.

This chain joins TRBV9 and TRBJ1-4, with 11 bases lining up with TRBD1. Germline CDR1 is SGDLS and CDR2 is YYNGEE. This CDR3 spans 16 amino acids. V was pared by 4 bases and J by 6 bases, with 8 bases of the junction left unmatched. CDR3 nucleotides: TGTGCCAGCAGCCGAGGGACAGGGGGATCTCATGAAAAACTGTTTTTT. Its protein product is CASSRGTGGSHEKLFF.

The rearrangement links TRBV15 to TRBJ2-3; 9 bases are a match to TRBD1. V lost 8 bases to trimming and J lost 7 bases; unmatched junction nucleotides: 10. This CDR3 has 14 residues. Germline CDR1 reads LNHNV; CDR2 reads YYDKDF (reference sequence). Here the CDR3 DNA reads TGTGCCACCGGTCGGGACAGGGATGGGTATACGCAGTATTTT. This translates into CATGRDRDGYTQYF.

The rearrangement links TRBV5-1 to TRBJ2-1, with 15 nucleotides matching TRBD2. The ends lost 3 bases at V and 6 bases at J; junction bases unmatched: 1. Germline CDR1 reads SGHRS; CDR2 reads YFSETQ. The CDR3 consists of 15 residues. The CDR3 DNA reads TGCGCCAGCAGCTGGGGACTAGCGGGAGGCAATGAGCAGTTCTTC. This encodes CASSWGLAGGNEQFF.

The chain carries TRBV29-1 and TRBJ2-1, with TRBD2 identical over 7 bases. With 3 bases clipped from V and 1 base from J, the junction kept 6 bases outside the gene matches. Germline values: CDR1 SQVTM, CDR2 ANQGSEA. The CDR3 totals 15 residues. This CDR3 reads CSVERTSRSYNEQFF. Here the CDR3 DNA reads TGCAGCGTTGAGCGGACTAGTCGTTCCTACAATGAGCAGTTCTTC.

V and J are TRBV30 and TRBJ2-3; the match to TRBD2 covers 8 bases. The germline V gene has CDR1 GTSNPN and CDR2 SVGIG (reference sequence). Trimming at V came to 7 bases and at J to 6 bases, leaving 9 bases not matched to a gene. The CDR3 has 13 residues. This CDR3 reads CASMRGAGDTQYF. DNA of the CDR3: TGTGCCTCCATGCGGGGGGCCGGGGATACGCAGTATTTT.

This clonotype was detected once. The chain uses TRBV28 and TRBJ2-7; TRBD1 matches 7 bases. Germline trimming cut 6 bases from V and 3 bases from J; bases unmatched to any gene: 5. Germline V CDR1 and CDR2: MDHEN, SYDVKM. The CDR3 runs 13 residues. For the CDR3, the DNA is TGTGCCAGCAGATTCACAGGGGACTACGAGCAGTACTTC. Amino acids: CASRFTGDYEQYF.

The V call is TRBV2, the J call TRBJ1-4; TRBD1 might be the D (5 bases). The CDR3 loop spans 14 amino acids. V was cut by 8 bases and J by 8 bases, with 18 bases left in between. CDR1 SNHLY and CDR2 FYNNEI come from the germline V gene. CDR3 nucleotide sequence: TGTGCCAGCGCCATCGTAGGGGATCGAGAAAAACTGTTTTTT. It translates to CASAIVGDREKLFF.

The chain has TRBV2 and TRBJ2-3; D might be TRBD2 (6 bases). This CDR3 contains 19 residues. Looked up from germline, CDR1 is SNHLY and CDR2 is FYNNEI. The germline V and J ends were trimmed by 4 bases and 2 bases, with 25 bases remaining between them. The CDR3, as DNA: TGTGCCAGCAGTGCCACATATCCGACCCTAGCGAGATACACAGATACGCAGTATTTT. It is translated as CASSATYPTLARYTDTQYF.

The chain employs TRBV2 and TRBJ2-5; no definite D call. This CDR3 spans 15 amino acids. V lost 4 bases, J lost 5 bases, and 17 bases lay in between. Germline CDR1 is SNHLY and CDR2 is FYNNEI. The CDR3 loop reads CASSGPSVLGETQYF. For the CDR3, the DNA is TGTGCCAGCAGTGGGCCCTCGGTCCTGGGGGAGACCCAGTACTTC.

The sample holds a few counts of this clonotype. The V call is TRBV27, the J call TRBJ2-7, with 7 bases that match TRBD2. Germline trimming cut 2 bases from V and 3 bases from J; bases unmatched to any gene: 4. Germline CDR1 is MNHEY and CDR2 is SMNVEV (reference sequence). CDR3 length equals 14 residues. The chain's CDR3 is CASSLRGGSYEQYF. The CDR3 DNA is TGTGCCAGCAGTTTAAGGGGAGGGAGCTACGAGCAGTACTTC.

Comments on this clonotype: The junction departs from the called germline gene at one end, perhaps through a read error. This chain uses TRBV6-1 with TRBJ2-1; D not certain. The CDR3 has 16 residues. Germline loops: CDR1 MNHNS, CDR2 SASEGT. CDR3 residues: CASREDRPSSYNEQFF. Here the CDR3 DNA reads TGTGCCAGCAGGGAAGACCGCCCCAGCTCCTACAATGAGCAGTTCTTC.

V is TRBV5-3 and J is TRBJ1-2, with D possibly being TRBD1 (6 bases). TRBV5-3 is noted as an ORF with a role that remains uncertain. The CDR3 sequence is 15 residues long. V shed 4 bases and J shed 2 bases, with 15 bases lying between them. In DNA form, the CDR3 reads TGTGCCAGAAGCCGCTTTCCGGGGGGCAACTATGGCTACACCTTC. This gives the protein CARSRFPGGNYGYTF.

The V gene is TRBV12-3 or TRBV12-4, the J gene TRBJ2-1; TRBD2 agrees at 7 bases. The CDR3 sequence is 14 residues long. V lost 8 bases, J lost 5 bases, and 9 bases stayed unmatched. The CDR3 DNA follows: TGTGCCAGCGTGCCAGCGGGGTTACACAATGAGCAGTTCTTC. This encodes CASVPAGLHNEQFF.

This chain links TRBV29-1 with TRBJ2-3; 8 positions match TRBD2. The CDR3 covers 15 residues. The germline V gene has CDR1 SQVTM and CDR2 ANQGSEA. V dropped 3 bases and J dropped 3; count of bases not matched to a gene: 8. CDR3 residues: CSVDERGFGTDTQYF. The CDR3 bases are TGCAGCGTTGATGAGCGGGGGTTCGGTACAGATACGCAGTATTTT.

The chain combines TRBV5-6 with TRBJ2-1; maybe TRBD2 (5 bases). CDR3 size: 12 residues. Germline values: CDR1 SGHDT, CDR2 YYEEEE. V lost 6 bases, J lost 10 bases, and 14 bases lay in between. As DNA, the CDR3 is TGTGCCAGCACTAAACCTGGAGGCGAGCAGTTCTTC. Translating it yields CASTKPGGEQFF. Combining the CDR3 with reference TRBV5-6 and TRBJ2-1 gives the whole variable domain DAGVTQSPTHLIKTRGQQVTLRCSPKSGHDTVSWYQQALGQGPQFIFQYYEEEERQRGNFPDRFSGHQFPNYSSELNVNALLLGDSALYLCASTKPGGEQFFGPGTRLTVL.

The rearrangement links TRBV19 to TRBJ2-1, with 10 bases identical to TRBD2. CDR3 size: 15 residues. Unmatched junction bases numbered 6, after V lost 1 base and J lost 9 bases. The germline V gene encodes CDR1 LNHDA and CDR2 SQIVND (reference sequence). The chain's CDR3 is CASSIASGSGREQFF. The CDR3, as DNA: TGTGCCAGTAGTATAGCTAGCGGGAGTGGGCGTGAGCAGTTCTTC.

CDR3 residues: CASGSNSGANVLTF. CDR3 nucleotides: TGTGCTAGTGGCTCAAACTCTGGGGCCAACGTCCTGACTTTC. This chain connects TRBV12-5 to TRBJ2-6; D remains ambiguous. The CDR3 loop spans 14 amino acids. The germline V and J ends were trimmed by 6 bases and 0 bases, with 6 bases remaining between them. Germline V CDR1 and CDR2: LGHNT, FRNRAP. The full variable domain, with the rest looked up from reference TRBV12-5 and TRBJ2-6, is DARVTQTPRHKVTEMGQEVTMRCQPILGHNTVFWYRQTMMQGLELLAYFRNRAPLDDSGMPKDRFSAEMPDATLATLKIQPSEPRDSAVYFCASGSNSGANVLTFGAGSRLTVL.

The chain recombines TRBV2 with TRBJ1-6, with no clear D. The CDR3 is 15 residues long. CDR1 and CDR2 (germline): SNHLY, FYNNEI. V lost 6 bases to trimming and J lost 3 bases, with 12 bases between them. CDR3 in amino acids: CASSPPGGYNSPLHF. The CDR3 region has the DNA TGTGCCAGCAGCCCCCCGGGCGGCTATAATTCACCCCTCCACTTT.

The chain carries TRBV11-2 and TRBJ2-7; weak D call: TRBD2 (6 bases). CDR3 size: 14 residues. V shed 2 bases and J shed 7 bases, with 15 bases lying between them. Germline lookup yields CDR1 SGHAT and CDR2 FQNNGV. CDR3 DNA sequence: TGTGCCAGCAGCTTAATCGGCGGGATGTGGGAGCAGTACTTC. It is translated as CASSLIGGMWEQYF.

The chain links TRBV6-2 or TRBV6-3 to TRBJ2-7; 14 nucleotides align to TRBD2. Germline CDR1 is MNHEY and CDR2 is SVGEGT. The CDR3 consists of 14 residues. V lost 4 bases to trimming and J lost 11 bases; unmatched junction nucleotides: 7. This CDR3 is CASSSPPGLAGEYF. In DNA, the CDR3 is TGTGCCAGCAGTTCCCCTCCGGGACTAGCGGGAGAGTACTTC.

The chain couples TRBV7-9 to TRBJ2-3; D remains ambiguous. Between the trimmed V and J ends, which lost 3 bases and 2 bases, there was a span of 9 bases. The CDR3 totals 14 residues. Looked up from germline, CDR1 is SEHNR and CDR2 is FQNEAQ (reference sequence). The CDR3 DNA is TGTGCCAGCAGCTTTGGACCGAACACAGATACGCAGTATTTT. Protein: CASSFGPNTDTQYF.